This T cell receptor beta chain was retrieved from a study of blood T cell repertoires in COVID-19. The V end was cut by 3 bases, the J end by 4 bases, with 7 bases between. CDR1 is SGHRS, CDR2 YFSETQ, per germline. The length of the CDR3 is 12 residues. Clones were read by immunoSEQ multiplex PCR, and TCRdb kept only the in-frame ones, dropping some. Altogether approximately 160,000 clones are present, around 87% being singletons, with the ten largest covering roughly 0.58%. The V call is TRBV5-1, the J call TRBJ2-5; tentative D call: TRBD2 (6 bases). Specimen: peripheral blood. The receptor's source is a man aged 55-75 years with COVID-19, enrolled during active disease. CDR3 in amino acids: CASSSGLETQYF. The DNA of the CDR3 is TGCGCCAGCAGCTCGGGACTAGAGACCCAGTACTTC.